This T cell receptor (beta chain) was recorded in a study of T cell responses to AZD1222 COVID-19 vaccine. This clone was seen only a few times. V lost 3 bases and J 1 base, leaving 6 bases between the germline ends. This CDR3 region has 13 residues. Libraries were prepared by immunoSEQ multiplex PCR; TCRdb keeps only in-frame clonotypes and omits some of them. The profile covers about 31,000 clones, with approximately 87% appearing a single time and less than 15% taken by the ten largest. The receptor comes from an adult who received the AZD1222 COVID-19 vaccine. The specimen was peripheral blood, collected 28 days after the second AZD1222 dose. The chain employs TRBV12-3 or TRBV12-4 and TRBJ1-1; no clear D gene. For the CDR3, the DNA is TGTGCCAGCAGTTTGGGCTCGAACACTGAAGCTTTCTTT. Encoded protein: CASSLGSNTEAFF.